This T cell receptor (beta chain) comes out of a study of blood T cell repertoires in COVID-19 (dated by TCRdb to the early 2020s). About the full investigation: Samples from collaborators originated in the United States, Italy and Spain and spanned both the acute and convalescent phases of COVID-19. The repertoires were released in a freely available public database meant as a resource for research on the immune response to SARS-CoV-2. The prospective study material was composed of cDNA or gDNA derived from T cells, B-cell-depleted T cells, or PBMCs. Where available, HLA class I and class II types were obtained from metadata supplied by the sample provider rather than from assay-based typing. The sample metadata nearly always contained a de-identified subject ID, COVID-19 status, age in years and sex. Samples were obtained from the ongoing ImmuneRACE study (first 160 participants) and from over 1,000 subjects provided by 6 global collaborators. The dataset comprised deeply sampled blood TCRbeta repertoires from subjects exposed to, actively infected with, or recovered from COVID-19. Overall study results and their limits: The quantity of clinical and demographic metadata differed by source and by participant and was supplied without curation.

In the prospective study, participants were roughly 18 to 100 years old, resided in around 25 geographic areas of the United States, and were enrolled through a virtual design. In the prospective study, cohorts were assigned on the basis of participant-reported clinical history obtained from a screening survey and a study questionnaire. ImmuneRACE Cohort 3 recovered participants were defined by two consecutive negative NP/OP PCR tests, healthcare professional clearance, or symptom resolution. Each participant in the prospective study had whole blood, serum and a nasopharyngeal or oropharyngeal swab collected by mobile phlebotomists. Participants in the prospective study had the option to provide additional blood draws and questionnaires over an approximately two-month period. Before DNA extraction, prospective study blood samples were shipped either frozen or at room temperature. A word on this clone: Its specific antigen is unknown. No clone much larger than this one lies a single base away; base qualities are absent.

TCRbeta CDR3 regions were amplified from genomic DNA using the immunoSEQ Assay, a bias-controlled multiplex PCR. On the authors' methods: Nucleated cell counts per sample were estimated from amplification of reference gene primers within the assay. To quantify the absolute abundance of each unique TCRbeta CDR3 rearrangement, sequence reads were collapsed and filtered. Productive Simpson clonality was computed per sample as the square root of Simpson's diversity index over productive rearrangements. TCRdb carries this immuneACCESS record with in-frame sequences only. Its versions omit some clonotypes, under half of them owing to an unresolved V gene in the studies checked, with the rest unexplained. V and J calls and clone size are those listed in that table; D and trimming were worked out from the DNA. In this sample the table shows approximately 200,000 clones, about 87% of which occur a single time. The ten largest make up about 1.3% of the sample.

The origin of this receptor is a man in his thirties or forties who had recovered from COVID-19. The sequenced material came from PBMCs or T cells enriched from blood (not recorded which).

The CDR3 reads CASSPAGASYGYTF. The sequenced DNA is TGTGCCAGCTCACCCGCGGGGGCGAGCTATGGCTACACCTTC. The sequence is built from TRBV18 and TRBJ1-2; the D gene is perhaps TRBD1, from 6 matching bases. V loses 3 bases, J loses 4 bases, and the germline ends lie 12 bases apart. From the cysteine up to the phenylalanine, the CDR3 has a length of 14 residues. The only DNA kept is the CDR3, 42 bases in frame from the first base. As encoded in the germline V gene, CDR1 is KGHSH while CDR2 is LQKENI.